One and the same sample provided the 15 T cell receptor beta chains below, sequenced in a study of cytomegalovirus exposure and HLA in healthy donors. The study ran its PCR with 60 Vbeta and 13 Jbeta primers. The protocol was immunoSEQ multiplex PCR, while the TCRdb copy is restricted to in-frame clones and leaves out a portion. The sample has about 130,000 clones; about three quarters are singletons. The specimen was PBMCs. Source of these receptors: a woman in her forties in good health and CMV-seronegative.

The chain has TRBV11-3 and TRBJ2-1, with 9 bases that match TRBD2. The CDR3 covers 15 residues. Unmatched junction bases numbered 6, after V lost 5 bases and J lost 4 bases. Germline assignment: CDR1 SGHNT and CDR2 YENEEA. The CDR3 loop reads CASSPGTSTYNEQFF. In DNA form, the CDR3 reads TGTGCCAGCAGCCCCGGGACTAGCACTTACAATGAGCAGTTCTTC.

Only a few counts were recorded for this clone. The chain carries TRBV19 and TRBJ1-2; possible D gene TRBD1, 6 bases. Trimming cost V 4 bases and J 2 bases, with 14 bases left between them. Germline V gene lookup returns CDR1 LNHDA and CDR2 SQIVND (reference sequence). This CDR3 is built from 15 residues. This CDR3 is CASSSRTAENYGYTF. The CDR3 coding sequence is TGTGCCAGTAGTAGTCGGACAGCCGAAAACTATGGCTACACCTTC. The whole variable domain, filled in from reference TRBV19 and TRBJ1-2, reads DGGITQSPKYLFRKEGQNVTLSCEQNLNHDAMYWYRQDPGQGLRLIYYSQIVNDFQKGDIAEGYSVSREKKESFPLTVTSAQKNPTAFYLCASSSRTAENYGYTFGSGTRLTVV.

The rearrangement uses TRBV4-2 and TRBJ1-3, with TRBD1 matching 9 bases. J was trimmed by 2 bases and V by 1 base; bases with no gene match: 6. Germline-derived CDR1 and CDR2 are LGHNA and YNFKEQ. This CDR3 region has 17 residues. The CDR3 spells CASSQVLRDRAGNTIYF. Here the CDR3 DNA reads TGTGCCAGCAGCCAAGTCCTGAGGGACAGGGCTGGAAACACCATATATTTT.

CDR3 loop: CASSEAGFTYEQYF. CDR3 DNA sequence: TGTGCCAGCAGTGAAGCGGGCTTTACCTACGAGCAGTACTTC. The V call is TRBV6-1, the J call TRBJ2-7; the D is unclear. With 0 bases removed from V and 2 bases from J, the gap between germline ends came to 8 bases. Per germline, CDR1 MNHNS and CDR2 SASEGT. There are 14 residues in the CDR3.

At least ten counts were recorded for this clone. The chain's CDR3 is CASSLLAGVTIGELFF. The DNA of the CDR3 is TGTGCCAGCAGCTTACTAGCGGGAGTCACGATTGGGGAGCTGTTTTTT. The V gene is TRBV5-8, the J gene TRBJ2-2, with 11 bases that match TRBD2. Losses at the gene ends were 2 bases for V and 8 bases for J; bases not matched to a gene: 8. CDR3 length: 16 residues. Germline CDR1 reads SGHTS; CDR2 reads YDEGEE. The full variable domain, completed using reference TRBV5-8 and TRBJ2-2, is EAGVTQSPTHLIKTRGQQATLRCSPISGHTSVYWYQQALGLGLQFLLWYDEGEERNRGNFPPRFSGRQFPNYSSELNVNALELEDSALYLCASSLLAGVTIGELFFGEGSRLTVL.

This rearrangement joins TRBV7-3 to TRBJ2-1; 7 bases are shared with TRBD2. From germline, CDR1 is SGHTA and CDR2 FQGTGA. Losses at the gene ends were 0 bases for V and 4 bases for J; bases not matched to a gene: 3. The CDR3 sequence is 15 residues long. CDR3 region: CASSLTGRVYNEQFF. The CDR3 DNA follows: TGTGCCAGCAGCTTAACTGGGAGGGTTTACAATGAGCAGTTCTTC.

V and J are TRBV6-5 and TRBJ2-7, with a weak D call TRBD1 (6 bases). V lost 0 bases and J lost 3, with 12 bases in between. CDR1 and CDR2 (germline): MNHEY, SVGAGI. The CDR3 is made up of 15 amino acids. The CDR3 DNA is TGTGCCAGCAGTTACTCGATAGGACAGAACTACGAGCAGTACTTC. Its protein is CASSYSIGQNYEQYF.

As to this clone: One end of the junction fails to match germline, which may point to a read error. The CDR3, as DNA: TGTTCCAGCAGCCGCTACGAAGGGACAGATTTCTATGGCTACACCTTC. Residues: CSSSRYEGTDFYGYTF. This chain links TRBV7-9 with TRBJ1-2; 7 bases are a match to TRBD1. Looked up from germline, CDR1 is SEHNR and CDR2 is FQNEAQ (reference sequence). The CDR3 extends over 16 amino acids.

The chain is built from TRBV7-9 and TRBJ2-7, with 9 bases lining up with TRBD2. This CDR3 has 14 amino acids. Germline CDR1 reads SEHNR; CDR2 reads FQNEAQ (reference sequence). V shed 7 bases and J 7 bases; nucleotides not matched to a gene: 11. CDR3 nucleotides: TGTGCCAGCACCCTTAGCGGGGGCGGAGAGGAGCAGTACTTC. Translating gives CASTLSGGGEEQYF.

The chain combines TRBV30 with TRBJ1-6; D is undetermined. The V gene lost 4 bases and the J gene lost 7 bases, with 11 bases spanning the gap. The CDR3 has 13 residues. CDR1 is GTSNPN and CDR2 is SVGIG in the germline V gene (reference sequence). The CDR3 reads CAWNPGLNSPLHF. CDR3 in DNA: TGTGCCTGGAACCCGGGGTTAAATTCACCCCTCCACTTT.

This clone appeared a single time. V gene TRBV4-2 combines with J gene TRBJ2-3; 8 bases fit TRBD2. The CDR3 loop spans 17 amino acids. Germline V gene sequence: CDR1 LGHNA, CDR2 YNFKEQ. V dropped 4 bases and J dropped 4; count of bases not matched to a gene: 13. CDR3: CASSPPGSGGIADTQYF. For the CDR3, the DNA is TGTGCCAGCAGCCCCCCAGGGAGCGGGGGCATCGCAGATACGCAGTATTTT.

The chain carries TRBV19 and TRBJ1-5; no reliable D call. This CDR3 region has 14 residues. Trimming removed 7 bases at V and 7 bases at J, with 17 bases between. Germline V CDR1 and CDR2: LNHDA, SQIVND (reference sequence). This chain's CDR3 is CASNWAGREQPQHF. The CDR3, as DNA: TGTGCCAGTAACTGGGCCGGGAGAGAGCAGCCCCAGCATTTT.

The V call is TRBV28, the J call TRBJ2-7, with 9 bases fitting TRBD2. Germline trimming cut 4 bases from V and 3 bases from J; bases unmatched to any gene: 7. This CDR3 is built from 15 residues. From germline, CDR1 is MDHEN and CDR2 SYDVKM. Written as DNA, the CDR3 is TGTGCCAGCAGTTCCCCAGCGGGAGGCCGCTACGAGCAGTACTTC. Amino acid sequence: CASSSPAGGRYEQYF.

This chain joins TRBV6-4 and TRBJ1-4; 12 bases fit TRBD1. Per the germline V gene, CDR1 is MRHNA and CDR2 is SNTAGT. The CDR3 loop spans 15 amino acids. The CDR3 is CYARDRGPNNEKLFF. Written as DNA, the CDR3 is TGTTACGCCCGGGACAGGGGGCCCAATAATGAAAAACTGTTTTTT.

CDR3 sequence: CSVARTEAFF. The CDR3 DNA follows: TGCAGCGTTGCTCGGACTGAAGCTTTCTTT. V gene TRBV29-1 combines with J gene TRBJ1-1; the D is unclear. V lost 4 bases, J lost 5 bases, and 5 bases lay in between. Germline-derived CDR1 and CDR2 are SQVTM and ANQGSEA. The CDR3 consists of 10 residues. Looking up the rest from reference TRBV29-1 and TRBJ1-1 gives the full variable domain: SAVISQKPSRDICQRGTSLTIQCQVDSQVTMMFWYRQQPGQSLTLIATANQGSEATYESGFVIDKFPISRPNLTFSTLTVSNMSPEDSSIYLCSVARTEAFFGQGTRLTVV.